This T cell receptor (beta chain) was documented in a study of T cell responses to AZD1222 COVID-19 vaccine (dated by TCRdb to 2020 to 2022). In terms of the full investigation: TCR sequencing covered fewer than 250 trial participants: 200 to 220 given two doses of AZD1222 and some 25 given two doses of MenACWY control vaccine. Enrollment into the trials was organized by age into subgroups of 18-55, 56-69 and 70-plus years, and those subgroups contained roughly 150, 30 and 60 TCR-sequenced participants, respectively. What the authors observed across the whole study: Vaccine-associated CD4 TCRs spanned the whole spike protein, with dominant responses in regions 160-218 and 743-854. Conclusions about previously exposed vaccinees are limited because only 5 or 6 AZD1222 recipients were SARS-CoV-2 seropositive at baseline. A significant rise in spike-specific TCR breadth and depth was observed after two AZD1222 doses relative to day 0 and relative to MenACWY recipients. Epitopes outside the regions mutated in the B.1.351 and B.1.1.7 variants were reportedly recognized by nearly half of the unique spike-specific TCRs. Because no samples from the day 14 peak response were available, repertoires could be characterized only after the peak T cell response. In the small 56-69-year group, the increase in depth fell short of significance, most likely because of low power. Most participants were white British and females outnumbered males, and the authors suggested that clonal diversity may have been underestimated.

The CDR3 sequence holds 14 residues, the cysteine and phenylalanine included. Solely the CDR3 DNA is kept, with 42 bases framed from the first base. V loses 3 bases at its end and J loses 10 bases; junction bases beyond the gene matches: 6. For CDR1 and CDR2, the germline V gene (reference sequence) lists LNHDA and SQIVND. Regarding this clone: Its antigen is unknown. No per-base quality is available; no much larger clone lies one base away.

The CDR3 regions of human TCRbeta chains were subjected to immunosequencing. In the original analysis: Repertoire TCRs were checked for matches against a reference library of SARS-CoV-2-specific TCRs that had been generated using the MIRA antigen-specificity platform. Breadth was defined as the fraction of unique TCRs that were SARS-CoV-2-associated, and depth was defined as the fraction of total T cells that were SARS-CoV-2-associated. Using the MIRA data, each spike-specific TCR was assigned both to the spike region to which the TCR was reactive and to a CD4 or CD8 class. Log10-transformed breadth and depth values were compared by one-way ANOVA with Sidak's multiple comparisons tests. The source is immuneACCESS, and TCRdb retained only in-frame sequences with V and J called. Part of the clones is not carried over; for the studies checked, unresolved V genes explain less than half of this, and the remainder is unexplained. D and trimming come from the DNA, and the V and J calls and clone size come from that table. This sample is represented by roughly 72,000 clones; about nine tenths of them were singletons. In total, the top ten clones hold more than 8.5% of the sample.

The time point tag for this specimen amounts to: about 28 days (+/-7) after the second vaccine dose. In light of the paper, this sample's treatment or condition label describes: meningococcal conjugate vaccine given as trial control. Vaccinee samples came from UK trials COV001 and COV002, including a single-blind randomized controlled phase 2/3 trial of AZD1222 (ChAdOx1 nCoV-19) in healthy adults. For TCRbeta chain sequencing, PBMC samples were collected from trial participants at day 0 and at day 28 after the second dose. The material was peripheral blood, obtained 28 days after the second dose of the MenACWY control vaccine. This receptor was taken from an adult who received the MenACWY meningococcal vaccine as a control. The sequence links TRBV19 to TRBJ1-6, with 7 bases aligning to TRBD1. The CDR3 protein sequence reads: CASSIGGGGSPLHF. The nucleotide sequence reads as follows: TGTGCCAGTAGTATCGGAGGGGGCGGATCACCCCTCCACTTT.